One sample yielded the 19 T cell receptor beta chains listed below, sequenced in a study of persistence of HIV-infected CD4 T cells. Their specific antigens are unknown. The libraries were made with immunoSEQ version 4 in survey mode. Profiled with immunoSEQ multiplex PCR; TCRdb holds only in-frame clones, not every one. This table has 50,000 or so clones, about 80% appearing once. The stimulus was lysate of CMV-infected fibroblasts, approximately 9.6 ug/mL. CD40L-negative CD69-negative CD45RO-high memory CD4+ T cells were sorted as populations depleted of antigen-responding cells. Sequencing was performed on CD4+ T cells sorted from PBMCs after roughly 18-hour stimulation, taken from a patient who received antiretroviral therapy. These receptors came from an adult man with HIV who was CMV-seropositive.

This chain joins TRBV6-5 and TRBJ1-4; D might be TRBD1 (5 bases). Per the germline V gene, CDR1 is MNHEY and CDR2 is SVGAGI. Between the trimmed V and J ends, which lost 0 bases and 4 bases, there was a span of 9 bases. The CDR3 covers 15 residues. DNA for the CDR3: TGTGCCAGCAGTTACTCGAGTAGGGGTAATGAAAAACTGTTTTTT. It translates to CASSYSSRGNEKLFF.

This clone has more than one count but fewer than ten. The chain recombines TRBV7-3 with TRBJ2-7; 14 nucleotides align to TRBD2. The germline gives CDR1 SGHTA, CDR2 FQGTGA. V lost 0 bases to trimming and J lost 3 bases; unmatched junction nucleotides: 1. The CDR3 sequence is 16 residues long. The CDR3 loop is CASSLTGTSGSYEQYF. CDR3 coding DNA: TGTGCCAGCAGCTTAACGGGGACTAGCGGGAGCTACGAGCAGTACTTC. Complete variable domain (other parts from reference TRBV7-3 and TRBJ2-7): GAGVSQTPSNKVTEKGKYVELRCDPISGHTALYWYRQSLGQGPEFLIYFQGTGAADDSGLPNDRFFAVRPEGSVSTLKIQRTERGDSAVYLCASSLTGTSGSYEQYFGPGTRLTVT.

This clone was observed a few times. The chain has TRBV7-2 and TRBJ1-2, with D perhaps matching TRBD1 (5 bases). CDR1 is SGHTA, CDR2 FQGNSA, per germline. Deletions cut 2 bases from V and 7 bases from J, with 11 bases between. The CDR3 is made up of 13 amino acids. The CDR3 coding sequence is TGTGCCAGCAGCTTACTCGGGGGTAGTGGCTACACCTTC. This translates into CASSLLGGSGYTF.

CDR3: CAWSVQGGQGYTF. CDR3 bases: TGTGCCTGGAGTGTACAGGGAGGTCAAGGCTACACCTTC. V usage is TRBV30 and J usage is TRBJ1-2, with a weak D call TRBD1 (6 bases). CDR3 length: 13 amino acids. V shed 0 bases and J shed 8 bases, with 13 bases lying between them. CDR1 is GTSNPN and CDR2 is SVGIG in the germline V gene (reference sequence).

The chain employs TRBV2 and TRBJ2-5, with a weak D call TRBD1 (5 bases). This CDR3 comprises 14 residues. Trimming removed 7 bases from V and 4 bases from J, with 16 bases in between. CDR1 is SNHLY, CDR2 FYNNEI, per germline. DNA for the CDR3: TGTGCCAGCAATAGTAGGGGTGGTTTAGAGACCCAGTACTTC. Translation gives CASNSRGGLETQYF.

This clone has only one observation. The chain is built from TRBV29-1 and TRBJ2-1; D is unclear. Trimming cost V 3 bases and J 8 bases, with 8 bases left between them. Germline CDR1 is SQVTM and CDR2 is ANQGSEA. The CDR3 spans 11 residues. The DNA for the CDR3 is TGCAGCGTTGAGAGCTTTTATGAGCAGTTCTTC. Its protein product is CSVESFYEQFF.

V is TRBV5-8 and J is TRBJ1-1; TRBD1 might be the D (6 bases). V lost 4 bases and J 1 base, leaving 14 bases between the germline ends. This CDR3 is built from 15 residues. The V gene's germline CDR1 is SGHTS and CDR2 YDEGEE. CDR3 amino acids: CASSRGGAWNTEAFF. The CDR3 DNA is TGTGCCAGCAGCCGGGGGGGGGCCTGGAACACTGAAGCTTTCTTT.

The CDR3 here is CASSAMLAGAGDTQYF. The CDR3 DNA reads as TGTGCCAGCAGCGCAATGCTAGCGGGAGCGGGAGATACGCAGTATTTT. The chain is built from TRBV7-2 and TRBJ2-3; 10 nucleotides line up with TRBD2. Germline values: CDR1 SGHTA, CDR2 FQGNSA. This CDR3 is 16 amino acids long. V was clipped by 5 bases and J by 5 bases; unmatched bases: 10.

This clone was observed a few times. The rearrangement uses TRBV9 and TRBJ2-3; D is ambiguous. The V and J ends lost 0 bases and 0 bases respectively, with 17 bases between them. CDR1 is SGDLS and CDR2 is YYNGEE in the germline V gene. The CDR3 is 18 residues long. In DNA, the CDR3 is TGTGCCAGCAGCGTAGGGGCCTTCTACTCCACTAGCACAGATACGCAGTATTTT. It is translated as CASSVGAFYSTSTDTQYF.

The gene calls are TRBV2 and TRBJ1-1, with 7 bases lining up with TRBD1. Trimming cost V 5 bases and J 1 base; bases outside gene matches: 4. CDR1 and CDR2 from the germline V gene are SNHLY and FYNNEI. CDR3 length: 14 residues. The CDR3 sequence is CASSYRGRNTEAFF. Here the CDR3 DNA reads TGTGCCAGCAGTTACAGGGGAAGGAACACTGAAGCTTTCTTT.

V is TRBV2 and J is TRBJ1-1, with 9 nucleotides matching TRBD1. This CDR3 spans 16 amino acids. Germline V gene lookup returns CDR1 SNHLY and CDR2 FYNNEI. Trimming cost V 7 bases and J 3 bases; bases outside gene matches: 12. CDR3 DNA sequence: TGTGCCAGCACCAAAGGGGGGACAGGGAAATACACTGAAGCTTTCTTT. It yields the protein CASTKGGTGKYTEAFF. The whole variable domain, remainder taken from reference TRBV2 and TRBJ1-1, is EPEVTQTPSHQVTQMGQEVILRCVPISNHLYFYWYRQILGQKVEFLVSFYNNEISEKSEIFDDQFSVERPDGSNFTLKIRSTKLEDSAMYFCASTKGGTGKYTEAFFGQGTRLTVV.

The chain recombines TRBV5-4 with TRBJ2-5, with D hard to call. The CDR3 is 13 amino acids. The V end was cut by 2 bases, the J end by 5 bases, with 10 bases between. Per the germline V gene, CDR1 is SGHNT and CDR2 is YYREEE (reference sequence). The CDR3 region has the DNA TGTGCCAGCAGCTTTGCCAGAGAGGAGACCCAGTACTTC. The encoded protein is CASSFAREETQYF. The whole variable domain, filled in from reference TRBV5-4 and TRBJ2-5, reads ETGVTQSPTHLIKTRGQQVTLRCSSQSGHNTVSWYQQALGQGPQFIFQYYREEENGRGNFPPRFSGLQFPNYSSELNVNALELDDSALYLCASSFAREETQYFGPGTRLLVL.

This clone was counted only a few times. The chain employs TRBV3-1 (or the pseudogene TRBV3-2) and TRBJ2-3; D is uncertain. Trimming cost V 4 bases and J 2 bases, with 10 bases left between them. The CDR3 sequence is 14 residues long. Germline CDR1 is LGHDT and CDR2 is YNNKEL (reference sequence). CDR3 region: CASSPGAVTDTQYF. The DNA of the CDR3 is TGTGCCAGCAGCCCCGGTGCGGTCACAGATACGCAGTATTTT.

V gene TRBV29-1 combines with J gene TRBJ1-1, with TRBD1 as a possible D gene (6 bases). Germline CDR1 reads SQVTM; CDR2 reads ANQGSEA. The CDR3 extends over 13 amino acids. Trimming removed 6 bases at V and 8 bases at J, with 19 bases between. DNA for the CDR3: TGCAGCGTCCTAACTTGGGGGGCGGCCGAAGCTTTCTTT. Translation: CSVLTWGAAEAFF.

The chain recombines TRBV5-1 with TRBJ1-1; no clear D. The CDR3 extends over 16 amino acids. Germline lookup yields CDR1 SGHRS and CDR2 YFSETQ. Trimming cost V 2 bases and J 0 bases, with 14 bases left between them. In nucleotides, the CDR3 is TGCGCCAGCAGCTTCCTCGGACCCGGTCTGAACACTGAAGCTTTCTTT. Translation gives CASSFLGPGLNTEAFF.

V and J are TRBV7-8 and TRBJ2-2, with 9 bases identical to TRBD2. This CDR3 is built from 15 residues. The J segment lost 6 bases and the V segment lost 1 base, leaving 3 bases of the junction unmatched. Germline V CDR1 and CDR2: SGHVS, FQNEAQ. CDR3 DNA: TGTGCCAGCAGCTTAGTACTAGCGGGCTCCGGGGAGCTGTTTTTT. This translates into CASSLVLAGSGELFF.

The rearrangement uses TRBV19 and TRBJ1-1; D is undetermined. Trimming cost V 2 bases and J 1 base, with 2 bases left between them. Germline loops: CDR1 LNHDA, CDR2 SQIVND (reference sequence). The CDR3 sequence is 12 residues long. DNA for the CDR3: TGTGCCAGTAGTATACAGAACACTGAAGCTTTCTTT. Residues: CASSIQNTEAFF.

The rearrangement links TRBV7-9 to TRBJ2-1, with D possibly called TRBD1 or TRBD2 (5 bases each). Germline CDR1 and CDR2: SEHNR and FQNEAQ (reference sequence). Trimming pared 7 bases from V and 3 bases from J, leaving 16 bases between. The CDR3 is made up of 15 amino acids. The CDR3 reads CASTLYGAGYNEQFF. The CDR3, as DNA: TGTGCCAGCACCTTGTACGGGGCCGGCTACAATGAGCAGTTCTTC.

This clone has only a few counts. The J gene is TRBJ1-2, the V gene TRBV7-2; no clear D gene. Trimming took 5 bases from V and 4 from J, leaving 11 bases between them. The CDR3 loop spans 13 amino acids. CDR1 and CDR2 from the germline V gene are SGHTA and FQGNSA. CDR3 DNA: TGTGCCAGCAGCCCTGTGCCCGCCTATGGCTACACCTTC. Translated, it gives CASSPVPAYGYTF. Using reference TRBV7-2 and TRBJ1-2 for the parts outside the CDR3, the full variable domain is GAGVSQSPSNKVTEKGKDVELRCDPISGHTALYWYRQSLGQGLEFLIYFQGNSAPDKSGLPSDRFSAERTGGSVSTLTIQRTQQEDSAVYLCASSPVPAYGYTFGSGTRLTVV.